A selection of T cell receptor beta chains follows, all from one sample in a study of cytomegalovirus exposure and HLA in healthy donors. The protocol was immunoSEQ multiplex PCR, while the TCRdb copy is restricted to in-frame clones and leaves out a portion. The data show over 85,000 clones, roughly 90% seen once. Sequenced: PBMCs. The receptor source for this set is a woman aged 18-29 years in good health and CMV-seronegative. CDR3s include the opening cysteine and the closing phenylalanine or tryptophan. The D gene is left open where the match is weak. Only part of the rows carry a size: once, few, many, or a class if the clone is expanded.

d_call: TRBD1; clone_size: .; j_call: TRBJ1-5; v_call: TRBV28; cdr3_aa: CASSYGQGGNQPQHF; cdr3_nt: TGTGCCAGCAGTTACGGACAGGGAGGCAATCAGCCCCAGCATTTT
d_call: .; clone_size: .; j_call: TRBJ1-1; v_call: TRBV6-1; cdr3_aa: CASTREGNTEAFF; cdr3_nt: TGTGCCAGCACCCGGGAAGGGAACACTGAAGCTTTCTTT
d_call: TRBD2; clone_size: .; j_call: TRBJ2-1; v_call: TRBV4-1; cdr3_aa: CASSQAPGTSDSYNEQFF; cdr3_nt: TGCGCCAGCAGCCAAGCACCCGGAACTAGCGACTCCTACAATGAGCAGTTCTTC
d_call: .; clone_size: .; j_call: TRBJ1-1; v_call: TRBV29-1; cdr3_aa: CSVGGGNTEAFF; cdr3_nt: TGCAGCGTTGGGGGGGGGAACACTGAAGCTTTCTTT
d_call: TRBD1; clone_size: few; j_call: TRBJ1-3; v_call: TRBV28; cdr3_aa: CASRTGDSGNTIYF; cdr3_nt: TGTGCCAGCAGGACAGGGGACTCTGGAAACACCATATATTTT
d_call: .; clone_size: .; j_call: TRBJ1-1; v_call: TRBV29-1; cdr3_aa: CSVERGKYTEAFF; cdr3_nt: TGCAGCGTTGAAAGGGGAAAGTACACTGAAGCTTTCTTT
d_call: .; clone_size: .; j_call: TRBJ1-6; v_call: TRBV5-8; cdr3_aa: CASSTPGIMSSPLHF; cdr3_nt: TGTGCCAGCAGCACACCCGGGATCATGTCTTCGCCCCTCCACTTT
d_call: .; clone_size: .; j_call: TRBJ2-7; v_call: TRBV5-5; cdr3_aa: CASTFTGYEQYF; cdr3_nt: TGTGCCAGCACCTTTACAGGATACGAGCAGTACTTC
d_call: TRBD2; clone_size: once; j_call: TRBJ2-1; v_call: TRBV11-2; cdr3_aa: CASSLEGAGGSYNEQFF; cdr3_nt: TGTGCCAGCAGCTTAGAAGGGGCGGGAGGGTCCTACAATGAGCAGTTCTTC
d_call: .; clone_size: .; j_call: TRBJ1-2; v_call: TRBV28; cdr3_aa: CASSSLHGYTF; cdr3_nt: TGTGCCAGCAGTTCCCTACATGGCTACACCTTC
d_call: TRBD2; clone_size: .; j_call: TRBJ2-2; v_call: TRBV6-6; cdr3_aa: CASSFSGVNTGELFF; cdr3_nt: TGTGCCAGCAGTTTTAGCGGGGTCAACACCGGGGAGCTGTTTTTT
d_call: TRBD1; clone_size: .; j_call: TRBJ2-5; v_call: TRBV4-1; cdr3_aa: CASSQWGQVTNQETQYF; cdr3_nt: TGCGCCAGCAGCCAGTGGGGACAGGTAACTAACCAAGAGACCCAGTACTTC
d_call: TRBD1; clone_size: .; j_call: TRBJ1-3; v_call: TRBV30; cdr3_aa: CAWTGGRDTIYF; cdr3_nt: TGTGCCTGGACAGGGGGCAGGGACACCATATATTTT
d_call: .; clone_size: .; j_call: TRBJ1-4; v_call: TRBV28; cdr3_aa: CATLDSEATEKLFF; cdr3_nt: TGTGCCACGCTGGACAGTGAAGCGACGGAAAAACTGTTTTTT
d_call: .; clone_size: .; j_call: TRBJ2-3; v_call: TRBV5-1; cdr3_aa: CASNPVGLTDTQYF; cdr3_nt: TGCGCCAGCAATCCGGTGGGGCTCACAGATACGCAGTATTTT
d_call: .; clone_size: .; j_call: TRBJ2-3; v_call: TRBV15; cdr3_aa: CATSRATLGDTQYF; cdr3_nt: TGTGCCACCAGCAGAGCGACTTTGGGAGATACGCAGTATTTT
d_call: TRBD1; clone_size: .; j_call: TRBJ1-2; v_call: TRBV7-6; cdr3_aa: CASSLGQGAGYTF; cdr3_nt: TGTGCCAGCAGCTTAGGACAGGGGGCTGGCTACACCTTC
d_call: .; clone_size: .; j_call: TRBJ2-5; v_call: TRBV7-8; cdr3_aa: CASSFGQGETQYF; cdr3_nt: TGTGCCAGCAGCTTCGGTCAGGGGGAGACCCAGTACTTC
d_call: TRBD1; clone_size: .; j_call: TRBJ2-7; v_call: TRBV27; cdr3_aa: CASSPLTGDTQNFFYEQYF; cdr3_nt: TGTGCCAGCAGTCCTCTGACAGGGGACACACAAAACTTCTTTTACGAGCAGTACTTC
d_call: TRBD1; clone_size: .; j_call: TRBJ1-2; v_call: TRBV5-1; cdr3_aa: CASSLDRGLTF; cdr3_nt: TGCGCCAGCAGCTTGGACAGGGGGCTCACCTTC
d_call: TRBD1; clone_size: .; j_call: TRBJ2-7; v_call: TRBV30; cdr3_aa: CAWTPRDRGFHEQYF; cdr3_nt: TGTGCCTGGACCCCCCGGGACAGGGGTTTCCACGAGCAGTACTTC
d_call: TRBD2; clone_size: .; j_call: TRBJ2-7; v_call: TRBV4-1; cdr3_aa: CASSQVLAEAYYEQYF; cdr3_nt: TGCGCCAGCAGCCAAGTGCTAGCGGAGGCTTACTACGAGCAGTACTTC
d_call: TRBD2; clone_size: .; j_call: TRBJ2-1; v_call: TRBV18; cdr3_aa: CASSPGGPSEQFF; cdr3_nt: TGTGCCAGCTCCCCGGGAGGTCCTTCTGAGCAGTTCTTC
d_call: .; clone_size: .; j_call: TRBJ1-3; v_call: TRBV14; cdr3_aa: CASSQVEPGGNTIYF; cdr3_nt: TGTGCCAGCAGCCAAGTGGAGCCTGGTGGAAACACCATATATTTT
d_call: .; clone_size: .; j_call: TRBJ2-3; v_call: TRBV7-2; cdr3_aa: CASSPLAATDTQYF; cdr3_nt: TGTGCCAGCAGCCCCCTCGCAGCGACAGATACGCAGTATTTT
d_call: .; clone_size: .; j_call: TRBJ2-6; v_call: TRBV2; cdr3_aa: CASSGAYLSGANVLTF; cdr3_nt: TGTGCCAGCAGTGGGGCATACTTATCTGGGGCCAACGTCCTGACTTTC
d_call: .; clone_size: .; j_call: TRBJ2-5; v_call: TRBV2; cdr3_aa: CASSGTGSQETQYF; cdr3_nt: TGTGCCAGCAGTGGTACAGGGTCTCAAGAGACCCAGTACTTC
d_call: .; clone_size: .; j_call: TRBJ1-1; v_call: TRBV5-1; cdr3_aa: CASSLGQREAFF; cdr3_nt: TGCGCCAGCAGCCTAGGACAGAGGGAAGCTTTCTTT
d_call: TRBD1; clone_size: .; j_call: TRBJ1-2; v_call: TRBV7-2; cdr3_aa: CASSPIPGTGGIYGYTF; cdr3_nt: TGTGCCAGCAGCCCTATACCCGGGACAGGGGGCATCTATGGCTACACCTTC
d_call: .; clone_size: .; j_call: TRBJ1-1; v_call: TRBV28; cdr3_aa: CASSTSGEAFF; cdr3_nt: TGTGCCAGCAGCACGAGCGGGGAAGCTTTCTTT
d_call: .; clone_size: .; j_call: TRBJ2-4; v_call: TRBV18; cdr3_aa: CASSPQTGMAKNIQYF; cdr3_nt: TGTGCCAGCTCACCCCAAACAGGGATGGCCAAAAACATTCAGTACTTC
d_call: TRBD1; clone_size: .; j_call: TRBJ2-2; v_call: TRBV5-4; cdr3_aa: CASSWDRGNTGELFF; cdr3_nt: TGTGCCAGCAGTTGGGACAGGGGGAACACCGGGGAGCTGTTTTTT
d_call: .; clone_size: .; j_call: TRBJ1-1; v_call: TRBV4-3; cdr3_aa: CASSQDEGSEAFF; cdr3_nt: TGCGCCAGCAGCCAAGATGAGGGTAGTGAAGCTTTCTTT
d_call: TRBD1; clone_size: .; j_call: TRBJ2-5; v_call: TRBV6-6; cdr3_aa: CASSYSNRGETQYF; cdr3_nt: TGTGCCAGCAGTTACTCGAACAGGGGAGAGACCCAGTACTTC
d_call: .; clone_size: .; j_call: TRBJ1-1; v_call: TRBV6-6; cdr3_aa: CASSPIRGATEAFF; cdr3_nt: TGTGCCAGCAGTCCCATACGGGGGGCAACTGAAGCTTTCTTT
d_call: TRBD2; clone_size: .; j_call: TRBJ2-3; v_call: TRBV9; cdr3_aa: CASSPLTSRLTDTQYF; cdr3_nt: TGTGCCAGCAGCCCCTTGACTAGCCGTCTCACAGATACGCAGTATTTT
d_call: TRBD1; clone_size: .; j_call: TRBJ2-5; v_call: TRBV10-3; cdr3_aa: CAITGDRQETQYF; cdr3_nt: TGTGCCATCACAGGGGACAGGCAAGAGACCCAGTACTTC
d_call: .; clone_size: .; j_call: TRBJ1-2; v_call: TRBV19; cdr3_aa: CASSSTRTANYGYTF; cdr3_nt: TGTGCCAGTAGTTCTACAAGGACAGCAAACTATGGCTACACCTTC
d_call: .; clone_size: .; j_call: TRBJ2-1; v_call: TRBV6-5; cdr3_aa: CASSYADRPYNEQFF; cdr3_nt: TGTGCCAGCAGTTACGCAGACAGGCCCTACAATGAGCAGTTCTTC
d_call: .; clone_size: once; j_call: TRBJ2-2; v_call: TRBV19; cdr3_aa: CASTDTGNTGELFF; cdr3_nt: TGTGCCAGTACCGATACAGGGAACACCGGGGAGCTGTTTTTT
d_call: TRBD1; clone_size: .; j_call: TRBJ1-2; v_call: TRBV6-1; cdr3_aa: CASSEDPGGVGYTF; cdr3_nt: TGTGCCAGCAGTGAAGATCCAGGGGGCGTGGGCTACACCTTC
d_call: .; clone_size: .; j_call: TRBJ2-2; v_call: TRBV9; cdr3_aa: CASTGDTGELFF; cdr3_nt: TGTGCCAGCACGGGAGACACCGGGGAGCTGTTTTTT
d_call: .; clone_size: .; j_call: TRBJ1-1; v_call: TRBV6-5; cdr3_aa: CASSTQGPNTEAFF; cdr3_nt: TGTGCCAGCAGTACCCAGGGGCCTAACACTGAAGCTTTCTTT
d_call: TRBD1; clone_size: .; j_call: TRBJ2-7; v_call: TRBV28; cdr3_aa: CASSLDRVEQYF; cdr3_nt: TGTGCCAGCAGTCTCGACAGGGTCGAGCAGTACTTC
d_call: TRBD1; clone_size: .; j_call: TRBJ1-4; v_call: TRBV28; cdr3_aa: CASSLWDRGEKLFF; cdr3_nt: TGTGCCAGCAGTTTATGGGACAGGGGTGAAAAACTGTTTTTT
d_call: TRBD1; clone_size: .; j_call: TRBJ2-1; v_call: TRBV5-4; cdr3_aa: CAAGGRNNEQFF; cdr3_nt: TGTGCCGCAGGGGGACGGAACAATGAGCAGTTCTTC
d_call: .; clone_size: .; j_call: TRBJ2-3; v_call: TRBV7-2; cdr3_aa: CASSLGGADTQYF; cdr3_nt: TGTGCCAGCAGCTTAGGGGGGGCAGATACGCAGTATTTT
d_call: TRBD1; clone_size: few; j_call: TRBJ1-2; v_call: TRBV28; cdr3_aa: CASRGGQGGANYGYTF; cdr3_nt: TGTGCCAGCAGGGGAGGACAGGGGGGCGCCAATTATGGCTACACCTTC
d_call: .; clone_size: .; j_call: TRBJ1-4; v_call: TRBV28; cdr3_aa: CASRGANEKLFF; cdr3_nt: TGTGCCAGCCGCGGGGCTAATGAAAAACTGTTTTTT
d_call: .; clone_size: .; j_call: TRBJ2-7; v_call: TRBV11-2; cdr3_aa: CASSSVRVTTRSYEQYF; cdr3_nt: TGTGCCAGCAGCTCCGTACGTGTGACTACCCGATCCTACGAGCAGTACTTC
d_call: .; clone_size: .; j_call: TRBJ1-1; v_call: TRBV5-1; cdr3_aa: CASSLEGTEAFF; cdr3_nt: TGCGCCAGCAGCTTGGAGGGGACTGAAGCTTTCTTT
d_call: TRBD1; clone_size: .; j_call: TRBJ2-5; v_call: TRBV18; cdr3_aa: CASSPGSGGETQYF; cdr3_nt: TGTGCCAGCTCACCAGGGTCAGGGGGCGAGACCCAGTACTTC
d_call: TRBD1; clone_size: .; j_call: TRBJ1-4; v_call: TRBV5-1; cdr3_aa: CASSSQGYDEKLFF; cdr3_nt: TGCGCCAGCAGCTCACAGGGGTATGATGAAAAACTGTTTTTT
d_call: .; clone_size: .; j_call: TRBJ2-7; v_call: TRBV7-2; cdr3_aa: CASSPTGAYEQYF; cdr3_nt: TGTGCCAGCAGCCCGACGGGGGCCTACGAGCAGTACTTC
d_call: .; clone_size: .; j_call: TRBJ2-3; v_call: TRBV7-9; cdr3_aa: CASRPQTGSTDTQYF; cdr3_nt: TGTGCCAGCAGACCCCAGACAGGTAGCACAGATACGCAGTATTTT
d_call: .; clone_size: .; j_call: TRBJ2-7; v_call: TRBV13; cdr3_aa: CASSLSRTAEEEQYF; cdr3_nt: TGTGCCAGCAGCTTATCCCGGACAGCCGAGGAGGAGCAGTACTTC
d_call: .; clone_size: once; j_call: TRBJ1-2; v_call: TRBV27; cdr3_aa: CASSPSPKTVHNYGYTF; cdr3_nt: TGTGCCAGCAGCCCAAGTCCCAAGACAGTCCATAACTATGGCTACACCTTC
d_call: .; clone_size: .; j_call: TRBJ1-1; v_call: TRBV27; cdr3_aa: CASSFGTQNTEAFF; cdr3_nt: TGTGCCAGCAGTTTCGGGACACAGAACACTGAAGCTTTCTTT